Listed below are T cell receptor beta chains from one sample, sequenced in a study of OX40 agonist ivuxolimab in advanced cancers. TCRdb keeps only in-frame clones here, not all; method: immunoSEQ multiplex PCR. Of about 89,000 clones in the sample, 70% to 90% are singletons; the top ten hold roughly 0.3%. This material consisted of CD4+ or CD8+ T cells sorted from blood, taken in a trial of the OX40 agonist ivuxolimab. These receptors were collected from an adult with an advanced solid tumor such as melanoma, head and neck, liver or kidney cancer. The CDR3 runs from the conserved cysteine through the conserved F or W. The D gene is left open where the match is weak. Only part of the rows carry a size: once, few, many, or a class if the clone is expanded.

>TRBV6-5|.|TRBJ2-1|.
TGTGCCAGCACGTCCGCGGCCAGCTCCTACAATGAGCAGTTCTTC
CASTSAASSYNEQFF
>TRBV7-6|.|TRBJ2-2|.
TGTGCCAGCAGCTTGGGTTCCGGGGAGCTGTTTTTT
CASSLGSGELFF
>TRBV6-6|.|TRBJ1-3|.
TGTGCCAGCAGCCCCGACATTCTCTCTGGAAACACCATATATTTT
CASSPDILSGNTIYF
>TRBV6-1|.|TRBJ2-1|.
TGTGCCAGCAACCGCGGGACGAATAACGGCGATGAGCAGTTCTTC
CASNRGTNNGDEQFF
>TRBV7-9|many|TRBJ1-6|.
TGTGCCAGCAGCTTAAATCTCATGGTAGCACCCCTCCACTTT
CASSLNLMVAPLHF
>TRBV4-3|.|TRBJ1-1|TRBD1
TGCGCCAGCAGCCAAGATGCGCAGGGGGCGATTTACACTGAAGCTTTCTTT
CASSQDAQGAIYTEAFF
>TRBV9|few|TRBJ1-1|.
TGTGCCAGTAAGACTGAAGCTTTCTTT
CASKTEAFF
>TRBV6-5|few|TRBJ1-5|.
TGTGCCAGCAGACCCCAGGGGATCCATCAGCCCCAGCATTTT
CASRPQGIHQPQHF
>TRBV30|.|TRBJ2-3|TRBD1
TGTGCCTGGAGTGCGACAGGGGCTAGCACAGATACGCAGTATTTT
CAWSATGASTDTQYF
>TRBV30|.|TRBJ2-3|TRBD2
TGTGCCTGGAGTACTAGCGGGGGACGCACAGATACGCAGTATTTT
CAWSTSGGRTDTQYF
>TRBV7-2|.|TRBJ2-7|TRBD2
TGTGCCAGCTCGGTAGCGGGGGAGCAGTACTTC
CASSVAGEQYF
>TRBV2|.|TRBJ1-4|TRBD1
TGTGCCAGCAGTGCCGGGACAGGGACAGGAGGGAATGAAAAACTGTTTTTT
CASSAGTGTGGNEKLFF
>TRBV7-2|.|TRBJ1-5|.
TGTGCCAGCAGCCAGACACAGGGTTCCAATCAGCCCCAGCATTTT
CASSQTQGSNQPQHF
>TRBV4-2|.|TRBJ2-7|TRBD2
TGTGCCAGCAGCCAAGGGGCGGGGGGGTACGAGCAGTACTTC
CASSQGAGGYEQYF
>TRBV4-2|.|TRBJ2-1|TRBD1
TGTGCCAGCAGCCAAGATCGGGGGACAGGGGGCAGGTACAATGAGCAGTTCTTC
CASSQDRGTGGRYNEQFF
>TRBV15|.|TRBJ2-2|.
TGTGCCACCAGCAGTGTATGGGGCTCTTCGATTGGGGAGCTGTTTTTT
CATSSVWGSSIGELFF
>TRBV10-1|.|TRBJ2-1|.
TGCGCCAGCAGTTTGAGGGGGGGCTTTGATGAGCAGTTCTTC
CASSLRGGFDEQFF
>TRBV29-1|.|TRBJ2-5|.
TGCAGCTCTGGCCTTTATGGGGGGACCCAGTACTTC
CSSGLYGGTQYF
>TRBV5-1|.|TRBJ2-2|TRBD2
TGCGCCAGCAGCGGGGGACTATTCACCGGGGAGCTGTTTTTT
CASSGGLFTGELFF
>TRBV7-9|.|TRBJ1-1|TRBD1
TGTGCCAGCAGCCCGCAAACACAGGGGATTAGGGCTTTCTTT
CASSPQTQGIRAFF
>TRBV7-2|.|TRBJ2-7|TRBD2
TGTGCCAGCAGCTATGGGCAGGGAGGGACCTACGAGCAGTACTTC
CASSYGQGGTYEQYF
>TRBV11-2|.|TRBJ1-4|.
TGTGCCAGCAGCTTAAGTTTCCCCGTCGGCGAGAATGAAAAACTGTTTTTT
CASSLSFPVGENEKLFF
>TRBV5-1|.|TRBJ2-7|.
TGCGCCAGCAGCCCCTCCGGGACGGTCAACGAGCAGTACTTC
CASSPSGTVNEQYF
>TRBV19|.|TRBJ1-4|.
TGTGCCAGTAGTACTAGCCGGCTTAATGAAAAACTGTTTTTT
CASSTSRLNEKLFF
>TRBV19|.|TRBJ2-1|.
TGTGCCAGTAGCCGAACGGGACAACCCTACAATGAGCAGTTCTTC
CASSRTGQPYNEQFF
>TRBV4-2|.|TRBJ2-5|TRBD2
TGTGCCAGCAGCCACGGGACTAGCGGGGAAGAGACCCAGTACTTC
CASSHGTSGEETQYF
>TRBV6-6|.|TRBJ2-7|TRBD1
TGTGCCAGCAGTTACACGGACAGGGATCACGAGCAGTACTTC
CASSYTDRDHEQYF
>TRBV7-6|.|TRBJ2-7|.
TGTGCCAGCAGCTTAGCCGGACTCTCCTACGAGCAGTACTTC
CASSLAGLSYEQYF
>TRBV30|once|TRBJ2-7|TRBD1
TGTGCCTGGAGTTACGGGGACAGGGCGACCTACGAGCAGTACTTC
CAWSYGDRATYEQYF
>TRBV7-8|.|TRBJ1-3|.
TGTGCCAGCAGCTTATTGGCAGGGACTGGAAACACCATATATTTT
CASSLLAGTGNTIYF
>TRBV5-6|few|TRBJ2-7|.
TGTGCCAGCAGCCCTTATCGGGTGGGCCGCGGACACGAGCAGTACTTC
CASSPYRVGRGHEQYF
>TRBV18|.|TRBJ2-1|TRBD2
TGTGCCAGCTCATCCCCGGGACTAGCGGGGGGTAGTGAGCAGTTCTTC
CASSSPGLAGGSEQFF
>TRBV9|.|TRBJ1-4|TRBD1
TGTGCCAGCAGCGTAGCTCAGGGGGAAACTAATGAAAAACTGTTTTTT
CASSVAQGETNEKLFF
>TRBV6-5|.|TRBJ2-7|.
TGTGCCAGCATCCTCGTCAGGGGTACGACCTACGAGCAGTACTTC
CASILVRGTTYEQYF
>TRBV11-2|.|TRBJ2-7|.
TGTGCCAGCAGCTTACTGTGGGAGCGCGGAACGCTGTACTTC
CASSLLWERGTLYF
>TRBV7-8|.|TRBJ2-1|.
TGTGCCAGCAGCTTAGATCCAGGCTACAATGAGCAGTTCTTC
CASSLDPGYNEQFF
>TRBV19|.|TRBJ1-1|.
TGTGCCAGTAGTATGAAGTCGCTGAACACTGAAGCTTTCTTT
CASSMKSLNTEAFF
>TRBV6-6|.|TRBJ1-2|.
TGTGCCAGCCTAACCACCGGGACATTGGATGGCTACACCTTC
CASLTTGTLDGYTF
>TRBV15|once|TRBJ1-4|.
TGTGCCACCAGCAGAGTCTTGGGCAGGGTCCTGTTTTTT
CATSRVLGRVLFF
>TRBV10-3|.|TRBJ2-7|.
TGTGCCATCAGTGATCACATTCCGGGGGCCGGGGAGCAGTACTTC
CAISDHIPGAGEQYF
>TRBV27|.|TRBJ1-6|TRBD1
TGTGCCAGCAGTTTCGCGGGACAGGGTTCACCCCTCCACTTT
CASSFAGQGSPLHF
>TRBV10-1|few|TRBJ1-1|.
TGCGCCAGCAGCGCTACACGCGGGGACACTGAAGCTTTCTTT
CASSATRGDTEAFF